The rows below give T cell receptor beta chains drawn from one sample of a study of T cell responses to AZD1222 COVID-19 vaccine. Some clones are missing from TCRdb's copy, which holds only in-frame ones; the method was immunoSEQ multiplex PCR. The sample consists of more than 85,000 clones, around nine tenths of them appearing once. Specimen: peripheral blood, collected on day 0 of AZD1222 vaccination. The receptors originated from an adult in good health. Both conserved end residues are part of each CDR3. D genes are given only for firm matches. Size is stated for part of the rows, as once, few or many counts, or as a class when the clone is expanded.

>TRBV7-9|.|TRBD1|TRBJ2-5
TGTGCCAGCAGCTTAACGACAGGGAGCCAAGAGACCCAGTACTTC
CASSLTTGSQETQYF
>TRBV7-6|.|TRBD1|TRBJ1-1
TGTGCCAGCAGCGGGGGGACAGGGCGAAACACTGAAGCTTTCTTT
CASSGGTGRNTEAFF
>TRBV5-1|.|.|TRBJ2-5
TGCGCCAGCAGCTTGCGAGGAGGGCTCGGAGAGACCCAGTACTTC
CASSLRGGLGETQYF
>TRBV4-2|.|TRBD1|TRBJ2-7
TGTGCCAGCAGCCAAGTTTCGGGGACAGGGGGTTCCTACGAGCAGTACTTC
CASSQVSGTGGSYEQYF
>TRBV7-9|.|TRBD1|TRBJ2-7
TGTGCCAGCAGTCGCCCGGGGACAGGGAGTAGCGAGCAGTACTTC
CASSRPGTGSSEQYF
>TRBV3-1/TRBV3-2|.|.|TRBJ1-4
TGTGCCAGCAGTTATCGGAGAGGGGAAAAACTGTTTTTT
CASSYRRGEKLFF
>TRBV29-1|.|.|TRBJ1-2
TGCAGCGTCGCGACAGGCGGGGGCTACACCTTC
CSVATGGGYTF
>TRBV4-3|.|.|TRBJ1-6
TGCGCCAGCAGCCCAGGGGATGTAAATTCACCCCTCCACTTT
CASSPGDVNSPLHF
>TRBV7-8|.|.|TRBJ1-2
TGTGCCAGCAGCTTAGTAGCTAACTATGGCTACACCTTC
CASSLVANYGYTF
>TRBV7-8|.|.|TRBJ1-6
TGTGCCAGCAGCTTAGGCCGGGTCGATAATTCACCCCTCCACTTT
CASSLGRVDNSPLHF
>TRBV4-1|.|.|TRBJ1-2
TGCGCCAGCAGCCAAGGGGGAGGCCCCACCAACTATGGCTACACCTTC
CASSQGGGPTNYGYTF
>TRBV7-2|once|.|TRBJ2-7
TGTGCCAGCAGCCTAGGGGGCGGGGGCTACGAGCAGTACTTC
CASSLGGGGYEQYF
>TRBV14|.|TRBD1|TRBJ1-2
TGTGCCAGCAGTTTAATACCGGGACAGGGGGCCGGGGGCTACACCTTC
CASSLIPGQGAGGYTF
>TRBV4-1|few|.|TRBJ1-3
TGCGCCAGCAGCGGACCAGGAAACACCATATATTTT
CASSGPGNTIYF
>TRBV7-9|.|TRBD1|TRBJ1-1
TGTGCCGGAGACAGGGGGATAGGCACTGAAGCTTTCTTT
CAGDRGIGTEAFF
>TRBV6-2/TRBV6-3|.|.|TRBJ2-1
TGTGCCAGCAGTGCCGACAGGAACCATGAGCAGTTCTTC
CASSADRNHEQFF
>TRBV6-5|.|TRBD1|TRBJ1-1
TGTGCCAGCAGTACAATACAGGGGGCTGGGGCTTTCTTT
CASSTIQGAGAFF
>TRBV7-6|.|.|TRBJ1-6
TGTGCCAGCAGCCCCAGGGCCAGCCGTGATCTACCCCTCCACTTT
CASSPRASRDLPLHF
>TRBV6-5|few|.|TRBJ1-4
TGTGCCAGCAGTTACTCGAATGACAGGCCCACGGAAAAACTGTTTTTT
CASSYSNDRPTEKLFF
>TRBV14|.|.|TRBJ2-5
TGTGCCAGCAGCCCCCGTCTCCAAGAGACCCAGTACTTC
CASSPRLQETQYF
>TRBV7-8|.|.|TRBJ1-5
TGTGCCAGCAGCCTGTCTACACCGTATAGCAATCAGCCCCAGCATTTT
CASSLSTPYSNQPQHF
>TRBV7-3|.|.|TRBJ2-6
TGTGCCAGCAGCCTCCGACAGCCTGGGGCCAACGTCCTGACTTTC
CASSLRQPGANVLTF
>TRBV5-4|.|TRBD1|TRBJ1-2
TGTGCCAGCAGCTTGGCAGGGACAGGACGAGGCTACACCTTC
CASSLAGTGRGYTF
>TRBV28|.|TRBD1|TRBJ1-5
TGTGCCAGCAGTTTAGACGGGACAGGGGGTCAGCCCCAGCATTTT
CASSLDGTGGQPQHF
>TRBV5-1|.|.|TRBJ1-5
TGCGCCAGCAGCGTAGGGACTGATCAGCCCCAGCATTTT
CASSVGTDQPQHF
>TRBV5-4|.|TRBD2|TRBJ2-7
TGTGCCAGCAGCTTGAGACTAGCGGGTGCCTACGAGCAGTACTTC
CASSLRLAGAYEQYF
>TRBV4-2|.|TRBD1|TRBJ2-5
TGTGCCAGCAGCCAAGGGAGCGGGACAGGGGGCTTTGGGGAGACCCAGTACTTC
CASSQGSGTGGFGETQYF
>TRBV7-6|once|.|TRBJ1-2
TGTGCCAGCAGTAAGGAGGGTGAGGGTGGCTACACCTTC
CASSKEGEGGYTF
>TRBV7-2|.|.|TRBJ2-6
TGTGCCAGCAGCCTAGGGGTGGCAGGTGCTGGGGCCAACGTCCTGACTTTC
CASSLGVAGAGANVLTF
>TRBV5-5|.|TRBD1|TRBJ1-1
TGTGCCAGCAGCTTTCGGGACAGGGGGGAGAACACTGAAGCTTTCTTT
CASSFRDRGENTEAFF
>TRBV7-9|few|TRBD1|TRBJ2-1
TGTGCCAGCAGCCCTGGCGGGACAGGGGGTTACAATGAGCAGTTCTTC
CASSPGGTGGYNEQFF
>TRBV24-1|once|TRBD1|TRBJ1-2
TGTGCCACCAGTGACACCGGGACAGGGGGCTATGGCTACACCTTC
CATSDTGTGGYGYTF
>TRBV7-8|.|.|TRBJ1-3
TGTGCCAGCAGCTCCGGGGCTCGGGGCCAAACTGGAAACACCATATATTTT
CASSSGARGQTGNTIYF
>TRBV29-1|few|.|TRBJ1-2
TGCAGCGTTGAAGTGCCGGGACGCGGTGGCTACACCTTC
CSVEVPGRGGYTF
>TRBV25-1|.|.|TRBJ1-1
TGTGCCAGCAGTACCGGGGGATGGCACACTGAAGCTTTCTTT
CASSTGGWHTEAFF
>TRBV12-3/TRBV12-4|.|.|TRBJ2-1
TGTGCCAGCACAGCGGATCTTTACAATGAGCAGTTCTTC
CASTADLYNEQFF
>TRBV7-2|.|TRBD2|TRBJ2-2
TGTGCCAGCAGCCCGGGGGGGCGGTCCGGGGAGCTGTTTTTT
CASSPGGRSGELFF
>TRBV11-3|.|TRBD1|TRBJ1-2
TGTGCCAGCAGCCAAGGACAGGGGCTTGAGATAACCTTC
CASSQGQGLEITF
>TRBV27|few|.|TRBJ2-1
TGTGCCAGCAGTAGTCAGAGCAATGAGCAGTTCTTC
CASSSQSNEQFF
>TRBV7-9|.|.|TRBJ1-1
TGTGCCAGCAGCTTAGCAGGACACATAAAGAACACTGAAGCTTTCTTT
CASSLAGHIKNTEAFF
>TRBV2|.|.|TRBJ1-2
TGTGCCAGCAGAGCGGACCGGCACTATGGCTACACCTTC
CASRADRHYGYTF
>TRBV7-6|.|.|TRBJ1-2
TGTGCCAGCAGCTTAGCGCCCGGGGAGGTCTATGGCTACACCTTC
CASSLAPGEVYGYTF
>TRBV11-2|.|.|TRBJ1-4
TGTGCCAGCAGCTTAGGCGGGGGGGGAAAACTGTTTTTT
CASSLGGGGKLFF
>TRBV3-1/TRBV3-2|.|.|TRBJ1-1
TGTGCCAGCAGCCGCGGACCGACGAACACTGAAGCTTTCTTT
CASSRGPTNTEAFF
>TRBV6-6|.|.|TRBJ1-6
TGTGCCAGCAGTGAGGGGTACCCTAATTCACCCCTCCACTTT
CASSEGYPNSPLHF
>TRBV29-1|.|.|TRBJ1-1
TGCAGCGGTGTGGGTCAGGGCGGAGCGACTGAAGCTTTCTTT
CSGVGQGGATEAFF
>TRBV4-3|.|.|TRBJ1-5
TGCGCCAGCAGCCAAGAGGTCCGAAATAGCAATCAGCCCCAGCATTTT
CASSQEVRNSNQPQHF
>TRBV24-1|once|TRBD2|TRBJ2-5
TGTGCCACCAGTGCGGGACTAGCGGGGGGAGGGGAGACCCAGTACTTC
CATSAGLAGGGETQYF
>TRBV3-1/TRBV3-2|.|TRBD1|TRBJ2-7
TGTGCCAGCAGCCAACCGGCCCCCAGGGGGTCCTACGAGCAGTACTTC
CASSQPAPRGSYEQYF
>TRBV14|.|.|TRBJ2-2
TGTGCCAGCAGCCAAACGGGCCTCGTAGGGGAGCTGTTTTTT
CASSQTGLVGELFF
>TRBV7-2|.|.|TRBJ2-7
TGTGCCAGCAGCTTGAACGGGGGCGAACTCTACGAGCAGTACTTC
CASSLNGGELYEQYF
>TRBV7-2|.|.|TRBJ1-2
TGTGCCAGCAGCCCCCGGGCAGCGCAAAACTATGGCTACACCTTC
CASSPRAAQNYGYTF
>TRBV19|once|.|TRBJ2-1
TGTGCCAGTAGGATGGACAGAAATTACAATGAGCAGTTCTTC
CASRMDRNYNEQFF
>TRBV4-1|.|.|TRBJ1-1
TGCGCCAGCACCCGGATCGGGGGACGTGAAGCTTTCTTT
CASTRIGGREAFF
>TRBV5-5|.|TRBD1|TRBJ1-1
TGTGCCAGCAGCTTCCGACAGGGGGCGGTAACTGAAGCTTTCTTT
CASSFRQGAVTEAFF
>TRBV28|.|TRBD1|TRBJ1-4
TGTGCCAGCATCCTAACCGGGACAGGGAACGAAAAACTGTTTTTT
CASILTGTGNEKLFF
>TRBV6-6|.|.|TRBJ1-2
TGTGCCAGCAGTTACTCACAGACAGGATCCAACTATGGCTACACCTTC
CASSYSQTGSNYGYTF
>TRBV5-1|.|TRBD1|TRBJ2-2
TGCGCCAGCAGCGGGACAGGGGTGGACACCGGGGAGCTGTTTTTT
CASSGTGVDTGELFF
>TRBV19|.|.|TRBJ1-2
TGTGCCAGTAGTCCCCGAAGGGATTCCCCCTATTATGGCTACACCTTC
CASSPRRDSPYYGYTF
>TRBV4-3|.|.|TRBJ2-2
TGCGCCAGCAGCCAAGGGACGACCGGGGAGCTGTTTTTT
CASSQGTTGELFF